This TCR beta chain appears in the sequencing data of a study of cytomegalovirus exposure and HLA in healthy donors. For the study at large: Out of 398 genotyped donors, about 76% belonged to the Caucasian-associated ancestry cluster.

The CDR3 extends over 15 amino acids. CDR1 and CDR2 (germline): KGHSH, LQKENI. V dropped 4 bases and J dropped 2 bases, with 15 bases sitting between them. In regard to this clone: The antigen is not known.

PCR employed 60 Vbeta and 13 Jbeta primers. Clones were read by immunoSEQ multiplex PCR, and TCRdb kept only the in-frame ones, dropping some. This table has 110,000 or so clones, roughly four fifths appearing once. Study results and limitations: Exclusion applied to some V segments, including TRBV6-2 and TRBV6-3, as they were indistinguishable. Through in vitro validation, three CMV-associated chains were shown to be specific for CMV antigens.

The source is a woman under 30 in good health and CMV-seronegative. Sequenced material: PBMCs. The rearrangement links TRBV18 to TRBJ2-7; a possible D gene is TRBD2 (6 bases). DNA for the CDR3: TGTGCCAGCTCACGGGAGGCAGTAGCCGCCTACGAGCAGTACGTC. This translates into CASSREAVAAYEQYV.